This paragraph reports one TCR beta chain. Only in-frame clones appear in the TCRdb table, and some are missing; sequencing was by immunoSEQ multiplex PCR. Among 360,000 or so clones listed, roughly 86% were seen once. Germline V gene data show CDR1 as LNHDA and CDR2 as SQIVND (reference sequence). Trimming removed 4 bases from V and 5 bases from J; junction bases left unmatched: 9. The CDR3 spans 16 residues. These data are taken from a study of blood T cell repertoires in COVID-19. Sequenced material: PBMCs or T cells enriched from blood (not recorded which). This receptor was taken from a woman in her 30s who had been exposed to COVID-19. The V and J genes are TRBV19 and TRBJ2-5, with TRBD2 matching 11 bases. In DNA form, the CDR3 reads TGTGCCAGTAGTACCCCACTAGCGGGAGTGGGGGAGACCCAGTACTTC. Its protein is CASSTPLAGVGETQYF.